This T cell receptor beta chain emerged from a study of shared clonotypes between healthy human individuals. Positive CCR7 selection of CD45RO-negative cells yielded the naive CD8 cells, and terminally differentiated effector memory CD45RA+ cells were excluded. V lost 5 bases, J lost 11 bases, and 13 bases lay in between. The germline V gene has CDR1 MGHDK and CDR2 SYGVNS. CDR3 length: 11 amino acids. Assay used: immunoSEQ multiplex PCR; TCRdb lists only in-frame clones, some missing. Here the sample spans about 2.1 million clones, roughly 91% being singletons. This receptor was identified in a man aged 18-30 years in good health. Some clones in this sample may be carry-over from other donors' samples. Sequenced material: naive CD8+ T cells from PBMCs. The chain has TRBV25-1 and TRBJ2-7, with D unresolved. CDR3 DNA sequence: TGTGCCAGCAGTCCGGGCCCTAGTAAGTACTTC. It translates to CASSPGPSKYF.